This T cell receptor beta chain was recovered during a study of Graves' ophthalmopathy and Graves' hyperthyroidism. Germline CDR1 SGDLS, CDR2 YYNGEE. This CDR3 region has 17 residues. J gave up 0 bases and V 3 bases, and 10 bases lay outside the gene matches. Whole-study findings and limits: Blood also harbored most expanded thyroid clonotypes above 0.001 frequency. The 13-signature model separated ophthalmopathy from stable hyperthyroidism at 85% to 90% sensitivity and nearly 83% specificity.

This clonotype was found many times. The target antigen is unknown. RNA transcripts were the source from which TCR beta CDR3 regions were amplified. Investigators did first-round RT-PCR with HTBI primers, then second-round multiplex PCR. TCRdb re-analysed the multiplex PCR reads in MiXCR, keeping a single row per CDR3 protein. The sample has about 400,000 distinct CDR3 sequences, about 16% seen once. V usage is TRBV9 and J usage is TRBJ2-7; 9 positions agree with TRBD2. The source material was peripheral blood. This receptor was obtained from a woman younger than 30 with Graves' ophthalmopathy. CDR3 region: CASSATHSGGSSYEQYF. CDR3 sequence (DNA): TGTGCCAGCAGCGCTACACATAGCGGGGGAAGCTCCTACGAGCAGTACTTC.